This T cell receptor beta chain was captured by sequencing in a study of regulatory T cells in long-lasting Graves disease (dated by TCRdb to the early 2020s). About the investigation overall: To count as having persistent Graves' disease, a patient had to have received antithyroid drug treatment for over 5 years with TSH receptor autoantibodies remaining persistently positive. The study was conducted in China and was registered as a clinical trial. A total of some 33 samples were covered by TCR sequencing, comprising roughly 13 persistent and around 20 newly diagnosed Graves' disease patients. Antithyroid drugs had been taken for roughly 10 years on average by persistent Graves' disease patients in the clinical cohort. Persistent Graves' disease patients were compared with newly diagnosed Graves' disease patients by peripheral blood TCR sequencing and RNA sequencing. The paper as a whole reports these results and caveats: The study examined only peripheral blood because the primary lesion, thyroid tissue, could not be accessed. The small sample size was acknowledged by the authors as a limitation that may reduce accuracy. Sequencing and analysis were restricted to the TCR beta chain. Patients with persistent disease shared more public clonotypes (about 2,700) than newly diagnosed patients did (more than 900). Persistent disease showed preferential use of TRBV28, TRBJ1-2 and TRBJ2-5, whereas newly diagnosed disease favored TRBV20-1 and TRBJ2-1. Persistent Graves' disease patients showed lower TCR Shannon entropy and fewer highly expanded clones than newly diagnosed patients, suggesting clonal expansion.

The library was obtained by multiplex PCR. Sequencing was carried out with an Illumina HiSeq 4000. iRepertoire HTBI primers and Arm-PCR amplification of CDR3 regions were used to construct TCR beta libraries. Before sequencing, the PCR products went through gel purification. From the authors' description of their analysis: Gene usage analysis of CDR3 amino acid clonotypes used the 60 to 80 TRBV and about 15 TRBJ segments found across samples. Filtered high-quality paired reads were merged into contigs using COPE and FqMerger. BLAST was used to align contigs to the IMGT TRBV, TRBD and TRBJ reference genes, and CDR3 was defined following IMGT. Highly expanded clones were defined as clonotypes with a frequency above 0.1%. Shannon entropy was used to measure repertoire diversity, and the Gini coefficient was used to measure V-J evenness. A clonotype was considered public if more than one individual shared it. Using fastp at Q25 and MiXCR, TCRdb reprocessed the public reads and kept productive beta chains. CDR3 protein sequences are deduplicated, and each keeps its most common genes and DNA. The V and J calls follow TCRdb's processing rather than the paper's. In this sample the table shows 300,000 to 500,000 distinct CDR3 sequences, less than 25% of which occur a single time. Around 20% of the sample comes from the top ten.

The CDR3 starts with the cysteine, ends with the phenylalanine, and has 14 residues. The DNA shown is the 42-base CDR3, in frame from base 1. Looking up the germline V gene (reference sequence) yields CDR1 LNHDA and CDR2 SQIVND. Unmatched junction bases come to 3, with V trimmed by 1 base and J by 4 bases. The meaning of the sample's time point label: persistent/refractory GD, antithyroid drugs over 5 years with positive TRAb. RNA was extracted from PBMCs in TRIzol for both TCR sequencing and RNA sequencing. Graves' disease was diagnosed according to American Thyroid Association guidelines. Patients were recruited from an endocrinology department in Xi'an, China. Each patient gave 7.5 to 10 milliliters of peripheral blood, collected in an EDTA anticoagulant tube. Ficoll Paque Plus density gradient separation was used to isolate PBMCs, and no further T cell sorting was performed. An Agilent 2100 Bioanalyzer and agarose gel were used to assess RNA quality, and a NanoDrop 2000 was used to measure RNA concentration.

A remark on this clonotype: Its antigen specificity is not known. No base qualities exist here, and no much larger clone lies one base off it.

The specimen comprised peripheral blood mononuclear cells (PBMCs), sampled when the disease was refractory, from a patient treated with antithyroid drugs. Here the chain combines TRBV19 and TRBJ2-7, and 8 bases in between align with TRBD1. The source of this sequence is a female donor with Graves disease. This receptor carries the CDR3 CASSIGTGTYEQYF. The nucleotides read TGTGCCAGTAGTATAGGGACAGGGACGTACGAGCAGTACTTC.